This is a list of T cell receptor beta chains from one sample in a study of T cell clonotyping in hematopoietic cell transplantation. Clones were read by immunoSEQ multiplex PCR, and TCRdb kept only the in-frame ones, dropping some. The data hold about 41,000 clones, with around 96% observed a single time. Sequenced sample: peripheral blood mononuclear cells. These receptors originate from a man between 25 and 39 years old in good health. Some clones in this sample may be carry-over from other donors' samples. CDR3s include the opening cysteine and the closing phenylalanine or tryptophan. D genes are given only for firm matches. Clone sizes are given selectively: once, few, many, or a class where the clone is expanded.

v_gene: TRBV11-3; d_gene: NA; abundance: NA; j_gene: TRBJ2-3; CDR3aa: CASRPLDAGITDTQYF; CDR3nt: TGTGCCAGCCGCCCCCTAGACGCGGGAATCACAGATACGCAGTATTTT
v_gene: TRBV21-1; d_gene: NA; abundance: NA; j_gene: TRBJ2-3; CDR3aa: CASSILGVGESTDTQYF; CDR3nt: TGTGCCAGCAGCATACTCGGCGTAGGGGAGAGCACAGATACGCAGTATTTT
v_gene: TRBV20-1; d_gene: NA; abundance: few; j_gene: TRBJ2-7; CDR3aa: CSARDDEQYF; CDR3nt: TGCAGTGCTAGAGACGACGAGCAGTACTTC
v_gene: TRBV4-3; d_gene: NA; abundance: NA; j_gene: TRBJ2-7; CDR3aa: CASSQDRGHEQYF; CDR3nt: TGCGCCAGCAGCCAAGATCGGGGACACGAGCAGTACTTC
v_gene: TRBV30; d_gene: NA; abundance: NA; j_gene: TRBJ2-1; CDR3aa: CAWTPPAAGSYNEQFF; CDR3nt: TGTGCCTGGACCCCGCCAGCGGCGGGCTCCTACAATGAGCAGTTCTTC
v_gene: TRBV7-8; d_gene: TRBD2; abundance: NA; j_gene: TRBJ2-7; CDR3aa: CASSRRLARLYEQYF; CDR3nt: TGTGCCAGCAGCCGTCGACTAGCGCGTCTCTACGAGCAGTACTTC
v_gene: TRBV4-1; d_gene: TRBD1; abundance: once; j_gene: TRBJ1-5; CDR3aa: CASSQDNTGAGGPQHF; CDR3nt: TGCGCCAGCAGCCAAGACAATACAGGGGCCGGTGGGCCCCAGCATTTT
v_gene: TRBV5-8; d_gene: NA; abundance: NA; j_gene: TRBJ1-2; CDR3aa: CASMGPGKNGYTF; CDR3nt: TGTGCCAGCATGGGGCCCGGGAAAAATGGCTACACCTTC
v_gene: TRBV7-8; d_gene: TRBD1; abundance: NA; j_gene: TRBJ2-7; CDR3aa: CASSPAAQGVYEQYF; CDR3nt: TGTGCCAGCAGCCCGGCGGCCCAGGGGGTCTACGAGCAGTACTTC
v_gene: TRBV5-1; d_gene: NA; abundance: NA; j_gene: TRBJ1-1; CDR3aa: CASSLGQAEAFF; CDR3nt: TGCGCCAGCAGCCTGGGGCAGGCTGAAGCTTTCTTT
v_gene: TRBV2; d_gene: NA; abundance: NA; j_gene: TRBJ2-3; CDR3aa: CASSVGDPSTDTQYF; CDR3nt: TGTGCCAGCAGTGTGGGAGACCCTAGCACAGATACGCAGTATTTT
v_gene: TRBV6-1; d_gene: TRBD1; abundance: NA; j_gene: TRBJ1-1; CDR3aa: CASSEHRGREAFF; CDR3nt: TGTGCCAGCAGTGAACACAGGGGGCGTGAAGCTTTCTTT
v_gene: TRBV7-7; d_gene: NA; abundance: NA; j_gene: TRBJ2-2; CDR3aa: CASSLANWGDGELFF; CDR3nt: TGTGCCAGCAGCTTAGCGAATTGGGGGGACGGGGAGCTGTTTTTT
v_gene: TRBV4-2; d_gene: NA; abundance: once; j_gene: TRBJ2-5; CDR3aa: CASSQELGPQETQYF; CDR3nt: TGTGCCAGCAGCCAAGAGCTCGGTCCGCAAGAGACCCAGTACTTC
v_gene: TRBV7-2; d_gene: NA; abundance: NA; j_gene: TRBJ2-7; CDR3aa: CASSFRDGSYEQYF; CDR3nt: TGTGCCAGCAGCTTCCGGGACGGCTCCTACGAGCAGTACTTC
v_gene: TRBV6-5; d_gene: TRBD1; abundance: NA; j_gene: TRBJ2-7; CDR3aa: CASSETGVIEQYF; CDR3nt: TGTGCCAGCTCCGAGACAGGGGTAATAGAGCAGTACTTC
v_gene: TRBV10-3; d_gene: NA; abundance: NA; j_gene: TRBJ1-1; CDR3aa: CAISESANTEAFF; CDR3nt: TGTGCCATCAGTGAGTCGGCAAACACTGAAGCTTTCTTT
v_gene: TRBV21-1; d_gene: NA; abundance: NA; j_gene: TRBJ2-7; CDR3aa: CASSKRYLERSSYEQYF; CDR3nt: TGTGCCAGCAGCAAAAGATATCTGGAGCGGAGCTCCTACGAGCAGTACTTC
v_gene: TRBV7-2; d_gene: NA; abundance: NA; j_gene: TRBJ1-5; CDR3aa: CASSFNGQPQHF; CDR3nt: TGTGCCAGCAGCTTCAATGGTCAGCCCCAGCATTTT
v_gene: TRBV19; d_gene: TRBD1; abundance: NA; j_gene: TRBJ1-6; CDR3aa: CASSNRDREYNSPLHF; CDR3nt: TGTGCCAGTAGTAACCGGGACAGGGAATACAATTCACCCCTCCACTTT
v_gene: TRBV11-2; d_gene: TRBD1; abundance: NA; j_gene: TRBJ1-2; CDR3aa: CASSLGGQVLYGYTF; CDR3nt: TGTGCCAGCAGTCTAGGGGGACAGGTGCTTTATGGCTACACCTTC
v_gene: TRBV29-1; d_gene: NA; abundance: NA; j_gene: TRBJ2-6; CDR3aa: CSVEDGDSGANVLTF; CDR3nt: TGCAGCGTTGAAGACGGAGACTCTGGGGCCAACGTCCTGACTTTC
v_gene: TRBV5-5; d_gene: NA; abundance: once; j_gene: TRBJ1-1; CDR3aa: CASSLRNTEAFF; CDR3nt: TGTGCCAGCAGTCTCAGGAACACTGAAGCTTTCTTT
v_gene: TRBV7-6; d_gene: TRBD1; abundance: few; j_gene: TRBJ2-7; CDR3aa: CASSAGPGGEQYF; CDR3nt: TGTGCCAGCAGCGCAGGCCCAGGGGGCGAGCAGTACTTC
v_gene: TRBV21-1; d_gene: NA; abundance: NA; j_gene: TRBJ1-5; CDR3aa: CASSKDTGFNQPQHF; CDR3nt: TGTGCCAGCAGCAAGGACACAGGGTTCAATCAGCCCCAGCATTTT
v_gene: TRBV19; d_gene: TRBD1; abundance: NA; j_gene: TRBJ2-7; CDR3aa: CASSQGVSRYEQYF; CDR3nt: TGTGCCAGTAGTCAGGGGGTGTCACGCTACGAGCAGTACTTC
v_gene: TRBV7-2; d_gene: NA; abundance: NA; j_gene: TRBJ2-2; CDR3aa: CASSLVAVNTGELFF; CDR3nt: TGTGCCAGCAGCTTAGTGGCGGTAAACACCGGGGAGCTGTTTTTT
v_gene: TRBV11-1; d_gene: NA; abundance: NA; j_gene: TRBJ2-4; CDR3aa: CASSPGPYDKNIQYF; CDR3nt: TGTGCCAGCAGCCCTGGGCCCTATGACAAAAACATTCAGTACTTC